The rows below give T cell receptor beta chains drawn from one sample of a study of shared clonotypes between healthy human individuals. Using immunoSEQ multiplex PCR, the repertoire was profiled, and TCRdb retains in-frame clones only, with some absent. This table holds about 2.1 million clones, approximately 92% found once. Sequencing was performed on naive CD8+ T cells from PBMCs. The receptors originated from a man aged 18 to 29 in good health. Some clones in this sample may be carry-over from other donors' samples. Each CDR3 is given with its conserved first and last residue. A D gene is named only where the DNA matches it firmly. Only part of the rows carry a size: once, few, many, or a class if the clone is expanded.

cdr3_length	v_call	d_call	clone_size	j_call	cdr3_nt	cdr3_aa
22	TRBV13	TRBD2	NA	TRBJ2-3	TGTGCCAGCAGCTCTAGAGGGGGCGAACCGGACGGACTAGCGGGACGACGGGATACGCAGTATTTT	CASSSRGGEPDGLAGRRDTQYF
15	TRBV6-1	NA	NA	TRBJ1-2	TGTGCCAGCAGTGAAGCTGGCAGCTCTAACTATGGCTACACCTTC	CASSEAGSSNYGYTF
16	TRBV11-2	TRBD1	NA	TRBJ1-2	TGTGCCAGCTGCTCGGGACAGGGCGTAACTAACTATGGCTACACCTTC	CASCSGQGVTNYGYTF
15	TRBV10-3	NA	once	TRBJ2-1	TGTGCCATCAGTGCCCCCGGACCCCGAATAGATGAGCAGTTCTTC	CAISAPGPRIDEQFF
13	TRBV30	NA	NA	TRBJ1-1	TGTGCCTGGAGTATAGTGGCGGGGACTGAAGCTTTCTTT	CAWSIVAGTEAFF
15	TRBV7-9	NA	NA	TRBJ1-1	TGTGCCAGCAGCATGCGACGCGGGGGGTTCGCTGAAGCTTTCTTT	CASSMRRGGFAEAFF
16	TRBV7-3	TRBD2	NA	TRBJ2-1	TGTGCCAGCAGCGAAGCGGGAGGGCCCTCCTACAATGAGCAGTTCTTC	CASSEAGGPSYNEQFF
15	TRBV15	NA	NA	TRBJ2-7	TGTGCCACCAGCCCTGCGCTGGGGCTCTCCTACGAGCAGTACTTC	CATSPALGLSYEQYF
10	TRBV6-5	NA	NA	TRBJ2-7	TGTGCCAGCGGGGGTTACGAGCAGTACTTC	CASGGYEQYF
14	TRBV12-5	NA	NA	TRBJ1-1	TGTGCTAGTGGATCCGACAGCGCGAACACTGAAGCTTTCTTT	CASGSDSANTEAFF
17	TRBV12-5	TRBD2	NA	TRBJ2-7	TGTGCTAGTGGCGCTTCGATCCGGACTAGCGGGTTCTACGAGCAGTACTTC	CASGASIRTSGFYEQYF
13	TRBV2	TRBD2	NA	TRBJ2-7	TGTGCCAGCGGGGAGGCGGGAGGCTACGAGCAGTACTTC	CASGEAGGYEQYF
14	TRBV6-5	NA	NA	TRBJ2-7	TGTGCCAGCAGCCAAGGGCCTGAGACCTACGAGCAGTACTTC	CASSQGPETYEQYF
13	TRBV27	NA	NA	TRBJ1-5	TGTGCCAGCAGTCTCGCAATCAATCAGCCCCAGCATTTT	CASSLAINQPQHF
15	TRBV27	TRBD1	NA	TRBJ1-1	TGTGCCAGCAGGGATCGTCAGGGGGCCGGCACTGAAGCTTTCTTT	CASRDRQGAGTEAFF
14	TRBV7-9	TRBD1	NA	TRBJ2-7	TGTGCCAGCAGCTTAGACTCGATGACAGGGGAGCAGTACTTC	CASSLDSMTGEQYF
15	TRBV10-1	TRBD1	NA	TRBJ2-5	TGCGCCAGCAGTGAGTACGACAGGGGACAAGAGACCCAGTACTTC	CASSEYDRGQETQYF
16	TRBV5-1	NA	NA	TRBJ1-2	TGCGCCAGCAGCTCTTACAAGGACAGACTTAACTATGGCTACACCTTC	CASSSYKDRLNYGYTF
12	TRBV10-3	NA	NA	TRBJ1-2	TGTGCCATCAGGCCAGGGCTCTATGGCTACACCTTC	CAIRPGLYGYTF
13	TRBV5-6	NA	NA	TRBJ2-5	TGTGCCAGCAGCTTGGGGGCCCGGGAGACCCAGTACTTC	CASSLGARETQYF
15	TRBV10-3	NA	few	TRBJ1-5	TGTGCCATCAGCCCTGCGGGACAACGCAATCAGCCCCAGCATTTT	CAISPAGQRNQPQHF
21	TRBV5-1	TRBD1	once	TRBJ2-7	TGCGCCAGCAGCTTGGTTGGGCGCCGGGACAGGGGGTCTGTCTGGGACTACGAGCAGTACTTC	CASSLVGRRDRGSVWDYEQYF
12	TRBV30	NA	NA	TRBJ1-1	TGTGCCTGGAAGGTGGGCGGCACTGAAGCTTTCTTT	CAWKVGGTEAFF
16	TRBV7-7	NA	NA	TRBJ2-2	TGTGCCAGCAGCTTAGGCCGGGACGGGAACACCGGGGAGCTGTTTTTT	CASSLGRDGNTGELFF
17	TRBV6-9	NA	once	TRBJ2-6	TGTGCCAGCAGTTATAACCGTCCAGGCTCTGGGGCCAACGTCCTGACTTTC	CASSYNRPGSGANVLTF
14	TRBV9	NA	NA	TRBJ2-3	TGTGCCAGCAGCGGTGGCGACTTCACAGATACGCAGTATTTT	CASSGGDFTDTQYF
14	TRBV6-1	NA	NA	TRBJ2-7	TGTGCCAGCAGTGGGGGGACCTCGGCGGACGAGCAGTACTTC	CASSGGTSADEQYF
14	TRBV10-2	NA	NA	TRBJ1-4	TGCGCCAGCAGTGAGTTGTGGACTAATGAAAAACTGTTTTTT	CASSELWTNEKLFF
16	TRBV4-3	NA	NA	TRBJ2-7	TGCGCCAGCAGCCAGGACTGGGATTCACATCTATACGAGCAGTACTTC	CASSQDWDSHLYEQYF
14	TRBV27	NA	NA	TRBJ2-7	TGTGCCAGCAGTTACTACGGACCTCACGACGAGCAGTACTTC	CASSYYGPHDEQYF
13	TRBV27	TRBD2	NA	TRBJ2-5	TGTGCCAGCGGAGGACTAGGCGGGGAGACCCAGTACTTC	CASGGLGGETQYF
12	TRBV6-1	NA	NA	TRBJ2-7	TGTGCCAGCACCTCTGGGTCCTACGAGCAGTACTTC	CASTSGSYEQYF
16	TRBV6-5	TRBD2	NA	TRBJ2-7	TGTGCCAGCAGTTACTCGAGCGGGAGGCCACTTTACGAGCAGTACTTC	CASSYSSGRPLYEQYF
13	TRBV10-3	NA	few	TRBJ1-1	TGTGCCATCAGTGAGTCGACGGGGGCTGAAGCTTTCTTT	CAISESTGAEAFF
14	TRBV14	NA	NA	TRBJ1-1	TGTGCCAGCAGCCCGCGACTGAACTGGGGTGAAGCTTTCTTT	CASSPRLNWGEAFF
13	TRBV7-9	NA	NA	TRBJ2-5	TGTGCCAGCAGCTTAGGCAGGGGAGAGACCCAGTACTTC	CASSLGRGETQYF
15	TRBV6-6	TRBD1	NA	TRBJ2-7	TGTGCCAGCACCCTACATCGGGACAGGGTCGACGAGCAGTACTTC	CASTLHRDRVDEQYF
14	TRBV2	TRBD2	NA	TRBJ2-5	TGTGCCAGCGGAATAGCGGGAGCGTTCGAGACCCAGTACTTC	CASGIAGAFETQYF
15	TRBV28	NA	NA	TRBJ2-3	TGTGCCAGCAGTTTACCGAGGACTAGCACAGATACGCAGTATTTT	CASSLPRTSTDTQYF
15	TRBV6-5	NA	NA	TRBJ2-3	TGTGCCAGCAGTTACAACCCAGGTAGCACAGATACGCAGTATTTT	CASSYNPGSTDTQYF
15	TRBV5-4	TRBD2	NA	TRBJ2-2	TGTGCCAGCAGCTTTGGGGACTATAACACCGGGGAGCTGTTTTTT	CASSFGDYNTGELFF
11	TRBV28	NA	NA	TRBJ2-1	TGTGCCAGCAGTTTATCCACAGAGCAGTTCTTC	CASSLSTEQFF